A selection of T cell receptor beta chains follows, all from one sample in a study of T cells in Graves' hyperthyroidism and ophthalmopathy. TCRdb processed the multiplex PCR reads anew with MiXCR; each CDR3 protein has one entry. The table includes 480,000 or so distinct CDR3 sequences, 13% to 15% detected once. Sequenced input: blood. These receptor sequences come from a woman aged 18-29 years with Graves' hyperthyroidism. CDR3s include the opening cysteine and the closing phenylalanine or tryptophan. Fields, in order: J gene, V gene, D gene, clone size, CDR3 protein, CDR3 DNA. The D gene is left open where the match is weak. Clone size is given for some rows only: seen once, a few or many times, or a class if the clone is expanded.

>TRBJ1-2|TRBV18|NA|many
CASSPPGLNYGYTF
TGTGCCAGCTCACCACCGGGTCTAAACTATGGCTACACCTTC
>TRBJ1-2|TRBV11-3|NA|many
CASSPRGQASGYTF
TGTGCCAGCAGCCCGCGCGGGCAGGCGAGTGGCTACACCTTC
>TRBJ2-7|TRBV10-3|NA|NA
CAIRAGGRWYEQYF
TGTGCCATCAGGGCAGGGGGGCGCTGGTACGAGCAGTACTTC
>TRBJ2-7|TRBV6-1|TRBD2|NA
CASRASGNGQYF
TGTGCCAGCAGGGCTAGCGGGAACGGGCAGTACTTC
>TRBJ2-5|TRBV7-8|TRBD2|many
CASSLRGSGSPRETQYF
TGTGCCAGCAGCCTCCGTGGTAGCGGGTCCCCGAGGGAGACCCAGTACTTC
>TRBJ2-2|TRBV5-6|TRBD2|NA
CASSFRLAGGRTGELFF
TGTGCCAGCAGCTTCCGATTAGCGGGAGGGCGCACCGGGGAGCTGTTTTTT
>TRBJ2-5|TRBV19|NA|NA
CASREDIGETQYF
TGTGCCAGTAGGGAGGACATTGGCGAGACCCAGTACTTC
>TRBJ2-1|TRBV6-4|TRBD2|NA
CASSSTSGYYNEQFF
TGTGCCAGCAGTTCGACTAGCGGATATTACAATGAGCAGTTCTTC
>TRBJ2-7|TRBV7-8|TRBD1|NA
CASRSGTGPSLYEQYF
TGTGCCAGCAGATCCGGGACAGGGCCTTCCCTCTACGAGCAGTACTTC
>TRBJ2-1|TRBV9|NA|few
CASSVELEQFF
TGTGCCAGCAGCGTAGAACTAGAGCAGTTCTTC
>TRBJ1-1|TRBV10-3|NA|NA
CAIGGIKTEAFF
TGTGCCATCGGAGGGATTAAGACTGAAGCTTTCTTT
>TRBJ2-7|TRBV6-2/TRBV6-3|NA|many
CASSYEEGGAYEQYF
TGTGCCAGCAGTTATGAGGAGGGGGGGGCCTACGAGCAGTACTTC
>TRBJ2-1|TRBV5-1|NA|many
CASSWTYNEQFF
TGCGCCAGCAGCTGGACCTACAATGAGCAGTTCTTC
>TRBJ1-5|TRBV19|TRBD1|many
CASGQGAYQPQHF
TGTGCCAGCGGACAGGGGGCGTATCAGCCCCAGCATTTT
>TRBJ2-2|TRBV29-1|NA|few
CSVTRRGAVPGELFF
TGCAGCGTGACTCGACGGGGGGCGGTTCCCGGGGAGCTGTTTTTT
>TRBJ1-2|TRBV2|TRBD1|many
CASRGGTGTNYGYTF
TGTGCCAGCAGGGGGGGGACAGGGACTAACTATGGCTACACCTTC
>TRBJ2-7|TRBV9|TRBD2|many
CASSVALGLASEQYF
TGTGCCAGCAGCGTAGCTCTGGGACTAGCGAGCGAGCAGTACTTC
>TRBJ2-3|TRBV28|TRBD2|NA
CASSRLAGARDTQYF
TGTGCCAGCAGTCGACTAGCGGGCGCACGCGATACGCAGTATTTT
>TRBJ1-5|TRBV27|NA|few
CASSGGVRQPQHF
TGTGCCAGCAGTGGGGGGGTCCGTCAGCCCCAGCATTTT
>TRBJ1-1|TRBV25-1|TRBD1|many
CASSGWTGRTEAFF
TGTGCCAGCAGTGGCTGGACAGGGCGTACGGAAGCTTTCTTT
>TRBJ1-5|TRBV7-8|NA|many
CASSLQNQPQHF
TGTGCCAGCAGCTTACAGAATCAGCCCCAGCATTTT
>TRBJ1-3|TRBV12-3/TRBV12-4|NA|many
CASRQEGSGNTIYF
TGTGCCAGCCGACAGGAGGGCTCTGGAAACACCATATATTTT
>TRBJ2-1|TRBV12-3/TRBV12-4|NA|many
CASSLPRAPQGNEQFF
TGTGCCAGCAGCCTGCCTCGGGCCCCCCAAGGGAATGAGCAGTTCTTC
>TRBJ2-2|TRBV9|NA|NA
CASSEIDWTNTGELFF
TGTGCCAGCAGCGAAATAGACTGGACGAACACCGGGGAGCTGTTTTTT
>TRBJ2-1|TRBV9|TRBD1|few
CASSTTGANEQFF
TGTGCCAGCAGCACAACAGGGGCCAATGAGCAGTTCTTC
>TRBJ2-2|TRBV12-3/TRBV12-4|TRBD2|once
CASSPTILTSGGSGELFF
TGTGCCAGCAGTCCTACAATTTTGACTAGCGGGGGGAGTGGGGAGCTGTTTTTT
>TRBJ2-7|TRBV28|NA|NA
CASNPAAPEPKGTYEQYF
TGTGCCAGCAACCCGGCCGCCCCAGAACCTAAGGGAACCTACGAGCAGTACTTC
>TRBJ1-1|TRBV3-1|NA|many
CASSQDPGREAFF
TGTGCCAGCAGCCAAGATCCGGGCAGAGAAGCTTTCTTT
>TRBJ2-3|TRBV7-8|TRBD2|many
CASSPNSGSTDTQYF
TGTGCCAGCAGCCCCAATAGCGGGAGCACAGATACGCAGTATTTT
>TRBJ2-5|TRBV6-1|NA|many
CATRPTKETQYF
TGTGCCACCAGACCTACTAAAGAGACCCAGTACTTC
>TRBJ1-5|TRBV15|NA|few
CATSRDGMGERPQHF
TGTGCCACCAGCAGAGATGGTATGGGGGAGAGGCCCCAGCATTTT
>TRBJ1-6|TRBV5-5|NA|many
CASSLGPRIRDSPLHF
TGTGCCAGCAGCTTGGGACCGCGGATAAGGGATTCACCCCTCCACTTT
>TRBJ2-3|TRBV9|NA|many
CASSVAGTSTDTQYF
TGTGCCAGCAGCGTTGCCGGGACTAGCACAGATACGCAGTATTTT
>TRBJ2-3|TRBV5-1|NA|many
CASSLDRRGGTDTQYF
TGCGCCAGCAGCTTGGACCGGCGGGGAGGCACAGATACGCAGTATTTT
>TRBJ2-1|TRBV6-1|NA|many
CASSDPMSNEQFF
TGTGCCAGCAGTGACCCTATGAGCAATGAGCAGTTCTTC
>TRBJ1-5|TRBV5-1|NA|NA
CASSIGTTSEYSNQPQHF
TGCGCCAGCAGCATTGGGACGACGAGCGAGTATAGCAATCAGCCCCAGCATTTT
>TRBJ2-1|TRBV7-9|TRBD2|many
CASSLRSSGNEQFF
TGTGCCAGCAGCTTACGGTCTAGCGGCAATGAGCAGTTCTTC
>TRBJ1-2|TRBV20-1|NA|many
CSAKQGASIYGYTF
TGCAGTGCTAAACAGGGCGCCTCGATCTATGGCTACACCTTC
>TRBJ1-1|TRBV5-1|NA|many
CASSLSSGAGEAFF
TGCGCCAGCAGCTTGAGTTCGGGAGCTGGTGAAGCTTTCTTT
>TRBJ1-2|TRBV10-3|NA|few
CAIQDFYGYTF
TGTGCCATCCAGGACTTCTATGGCTACACCTTC
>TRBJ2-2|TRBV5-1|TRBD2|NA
CASSLTGTSGSRSTGELFF
TGCGCCAGCAGTCTGACCGGGACTAGCGGGAGTCGGAGCACCGGGGAACTGTTTTTT
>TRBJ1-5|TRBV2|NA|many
CASRDGANQPQHF
TGTGCCAGCAGGGACGGAGCGAATCAGCCCCAGCATTTT
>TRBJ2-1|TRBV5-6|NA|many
CASSPGPSVSYNEQFF
TGTGCCAGCAGCCCGGGCCCCTCGGTCTCCTACAATGAGCAGTTCTTC
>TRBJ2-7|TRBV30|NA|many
CAWTQGNSYEQYF
TGTGCCTGGACCCAGGGGAACTCCTACGAGCAGTACTTC
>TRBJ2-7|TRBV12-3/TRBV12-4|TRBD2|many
CASSLSGSPSYEQYF
TGTGCCAGCAGTTTAAGCGGGAGTCCATCCTACGAGCAGTACTTC
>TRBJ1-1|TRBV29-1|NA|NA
CSVEPGRITEAFF
TGCAGCGTTGAACCGGGAAGGATAACTGAAGCTTTCTTT
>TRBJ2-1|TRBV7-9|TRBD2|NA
CASSLGGTSGRLGEQFF
TGTGCCAGCAGCTTAGGAGGGACTAGCGGGAGGTTGGGTGAGCAGTTCTTC